Below, 20 T cell receptor beta chains from the same sample are listed, as sequenced in a study of T-cell reconstitution after alpha-beta-depleted transplantation in children. Using unique molecular identifiers, the investigators prepared the TCRbeta library. From the PCR reads, TCRdb called clonotypes with MiXCR, one entry per CDR3 protein. The sample lists hundreds of thousands of distinct CDR3 sequences, 10% to 15% seen once, with around 2.2% in the top ten. The material was PBMCs, mostly from graft donor cells, obtained 360 days after TCRalphabeta/CD19-depleted stem cell transplant. These receptors came from a male patient aged 10-17 years who had a stem cell transplant for acute myeloid leukemia, so the T cells may come from the graft donor.

This clonotype was observed many times. The CDR3 protein is CASTGLAGYEQFF. Written as DNA, the CDR3 is TGTGCCAGCACGGGACTAGCGGGGTATGAGCAGTTCTTC. The chain uses TRBV25-1 and TRBJ2-1; 13 positions agree with TRBD2. This CDR3 is built from 13 residues. V lost 7 bases and J lost 8; bases outside the gene matches: 2. The germline V gene encodes CDR1 MGHDK and CDR2 SYGVNS.

This clonotype was detected ten times or more. The V call is TRBV27, the J call TRBJ2-6, with no clear D. Germline CDR1 MNHEY, CDR2 SMNVEV (reference sequence). Trimming took 1 base from V and 1 from J, leaving 5 bases between them. The CDR3 consists of 15 residues. The CDR3 reads CASSLLLSGANVLTF. DNA of the CDR3: TGTGCCAGCAGTTTATTATTATCTGGGGCCAACGTCCTGACTTTC.

This clonotype was counted at least ten times. This chain joins TRBV10-3 and TRBJ1-5; 10 bases are a match to TRBD1. The CDR3 spans 18 residues. CDR1 is ENHRY and CDR2 is SYGVKD in the germline V gene. Germline trimming cut 3 bases from V and 0 bases from J; bases unmatched to any gene: 8. CDR3 bases: TGTGCCATCAGTGAAAGGGACAGGGGATATTATAGCAATCAGCCCCAGCATTTT. Its translation: CAISERDRGYYSNQPQHF.

The rearrangement links TRBV29-1 to TRBJ2-7; D gene unclear. Trimming took 4 bases from V and 3 from J, leaving 10 bases between them. The CDR3 runs 12 residues. CDR1 is SQVTM, CDR2 ANQGSEA, per germline. The CDR3 DNA is TGCAGCGTTGTGTTTCAAGGCTACGAGCAGTACTTC. Its protein product is CSVVFQGYEQYF.

This clonotype appeared many times. This chain links TRBV20-1 with TRBJ2-3; D assignment may be TRBD1 or TRBD2 (5 bases each). Trimming stripped 8 bases from V and 6 bases from J, with 15 bases between. This CDR3 is built from 12 residues. Looked up from germline, CDR1 is DFQATT and CDR2 is SNEGSKA (reference sequence). The CDR3 sequence: CSSERWGDTQYF. Here the CDR3 DNA reads TGCAGTTCCGAACGCTGGGGGGATACGCAGTATTTT.

This clonotype was seen at least ten times. This sequence joins TRBV29-1 and TRBJ2-7; D unresolved. Deletions cut 4 bases from V and 5 bases from J, with 9 bases between. Germline values: CDR1 SQVTM, CDR2 ANQGSEA. There are 11 residues in the CDR3. The CDR3 is CSVGWTHEQYF. In DNA, the CDR3 is TGCAGCGTTGGCTGGACCCACGAGCAGTACTTC.

In this sample, this clonotype turned up many times. The V gene is TRBV18, the J gene TRBJ2-1; D is possibly TRBD2 (6 bases). The V and J ends lost 3 bases and 3 bases respectively, with 15 bases between them. This CDR3 spans 16 amino acids. CDR1 and CDR2 from the germline V gene are KGHSH and LQKENI. This CDR3 reads CASSPLGSGYYNEQFF. The CDR3 DNA is TGTGCCAGCTCACCCCTCGGGAGCGGATACTACAATGAGCAGTTCTTC.

This clonotype was observed many times. The rearrangement links TRBV9 to TRBJ1-1; tentatively, D is TRBD1 (5 bases). V lost 0 bases to trimming and J lost 3 bases, with 9 bases between them. The CDR3 has 14 residues. The germline gives CDR1 SGDLS, CDR2 YYNGEE. The CDR3 region has the DNA TGTGCCAGCAGCGTAGTGGGGGGGTACACTGAAGCTTTCTTT. Its protein product is CASSVVGGYTEAFF.

The V and J genes are TRBV10-3 and TRBJ2-7; maybe TRBD2 (5 bases). CDR3 size: 12 residues. V lost 5 bases, J lost 3 bases, and 8 bases lay in between. CDR1 ENHRY and CDR2 SYGVKD come from the germline V gene. CDR3 in amino acids: CAISTRDYEQYF. In nucleotides, the CDR3 is TGTGCCATCAGTACCCGGGACTACGAGCAGTACTTC.

This clonotype was counted between two and nine times. The genes are TRBV9 and TRBJ2-7; possibly TRBD1 for D (5 bases). Germline V gene sequence: CDR1 SGDLS, CDR2 YYNGEE. This CDR3 comprises 16 residues. Trimming removed 3 bases from V and 2 bases from J, with 18 bases in between. The DNA for the CDR3 is TGTGCCAGCAGCGAAGGCCACCCTGGACAACCCTACGAGCAGTACTTC. This sequence encodes CASSEGHPGQPYEQYF.

As for this clonotype: With a much larger clone just one base away, this may be a read error. The chain recombines TRBV7-2 with TRBJ2-2, with 8 positions matching TRBD2. Germline V CDR1 and CDR2: SGHTA, FQGNSA. This CDR3 is built from 16 residues. The CDR3 region is CVSSFGTSGNTGELFF. The CDR3 DNA reads as TGTGTCAGCAGCTTTGGTACTAGCGGGAACACCGGGGAGCTGTTTTTT.

This clonotype was observed at least ten times. This rearrangement joins TRBV5-5 to TRBJ2-7; D not certain. The CDR3 loop spans 14 amino acids. V lost 2 bases to trimming and J lost 5 bases, with 14 bases between them. Germline V gene sequence: CDR1 SGHKS, CDR2 YYEKEE (reference sequence). CDR3 sequence: CASSLGPQLDEQYF. The DNA for the CDR3 is TGTGCCAGCAGCTTAGGGCCCCAGCTCGACGAGCAGTACTTC.

This clonotype showed up just a few times. The rearrangement uses TRBV11-1 and TRBJ2-7; D is possibly TRBD2 (5 bases). CDR1 SGHAT and CDR2 FQDESV come from the germline V gene (reference sequence). V lost 1 base and J lost 3, with 25 bases in between. The CDR3 is made up of 19 amino acids. CDR3 in amino acids: CASSLELGWAGWTRYEQYF. Here the CDR3 DNA reads TGTGCCAGCAGCTTAGAGCTTGGATGGGCGGGTTGGACCCGCTACGAGCAGTACTTC.

The sample holds a few counts of this clonotype. The chain links TRBV12-5 to TRBJ2-1; D uncertain. The germline V gene encodes CDR1 LGHNT and CDR2 FRNRAP. Trimming left V 0 bases short and J 7 bases short, with 4 bases between. This CDR3 region has 12 residues. The CDR3 bases are TGTGCTAGTGGTTTGGTACCTAATGAGCAGTTCTTC. Its protein is CASGLVPNEQFF.

This clonotype has ten or more counts. This chain joins TRBV28 and TRBJ2-5; D remains unclear. V was clipped by 4 bases and J by 9 bases, with 9 bases between them. Germline-derived CDR1 and CDR2 are MDHEN and SYDVKM. The CDR3 consists of 11 residues. CDR3 DNA sequence: TGTGCCAGCAGTTCCCGTGGGGCCCAGTACTTC. This encodes CASSSRGAQYF.

This chain links TRBV6-1 with TRBJ2-2, with a possible D match to TRBD2 (7 bases). The V gene lost 6 bases and the J gene lost 7 bases, with 18 bases spanning the gap. Germline V gene sequence: CDR1 MNHNS, CDR2 SASEGT. CDR3 length equals 15 residues. CDR3 sequence: CASSQMGGRNGELFF. The CDR3 DNA follows: TGTGCCAGCAGCCAGATGGGGGGGCGGAACGGGGAGCTGTTTTTT.

This clonotype was counted at least ten times. The J gene is TRBJ2-3, the V gene TRBV7-3; 7 nucleotides agree with TRBD2. After removal of 6 bases from V and 1 base from J, the junction contained 4 bases not matched to a gene. Germline V gene sequence: CDR1 SGHTA, CDR2 FQGTGA. The CDR3 is 14 residues long. In DNA form, the CDR3 reads TGTGCCAGCAGTTCGGGGGGAGGCACAGATACGCAGTATTTT. Translating gives CASSSGGGTDTQYF.

This clonotype showed up many times. This rearrangement joins TRBV5-1 to TRBJ2-3; a weak D match, TRBD2 (5 bases). CDR1 and CDR2 from the germline V gene are SGHRS and YFSETQ. The V gene lost 0 bases and the J gene lost 1 base, with 6 bases spanning the gap. The CDR3 spans 14 residues. The CDR3: CASSLERGTDTQYF. The CDR3 DNA reads TGCGCCAGCAGCTTGGAGAGGGGCACAGATACGCAGTATTTT.

This clonotype was counted ten times or more. The chain links TRBV12-3 or TRBV12-4 to TRBJ1-1; maybe TRBD1 (6 bases). The length of the CDR3 is 15 residues. V was trimmed by 3 bases and J by 3 bases, leaving 14 bases between them. The CDR3 region has the DNA TGTGCCAGCAGTTTTTCAGGGGTCGGGGACACTGAAGCTTTCTTT. This codes for CASSFSGVGDTEAFF.

This chain links TRBV11-2 with TRBJ2-2; D is possibly TRBD2 (7 bases). V was trimmed by 3 bases and J by 5 bases, leaving 22 bases between them. CDR3 length: 18 residues. Germline-derived CDR1 and CDR2 are SGHAT and FQNNGV. The CDR3 coding sequence is TGTGCCAGCAGCTTCGAAGCTCGAGGGGGGGCGAGAACCGGGGAGCTGTTTTTT. As protein: CASSFEARGGARTGELFF.